The 32 T cell receptor beta chains reported below all come from one sample, sequenced in a study of blood T cell repertoires in COVID-19. The assay was immunoSEQ multiplex PCR, and TCRdb's table has in-frame clones only and misses some. The sample holds 280,000 or so clones, roughly 88% seen once. The sequenced sample consisted of peripheral blood. Every receptor here comes from a man younger than 30 with active or convalescent COVID-19.

This chain joins TRBV25-1 and TRBJ1-6; TRBD1 agrees at 7 bases. This CDR3 is 14 amino acids long. After removal of 2 bases from V and 7 bases from J, the junction contained 2 bases not matched to a gene. Germline V gene data show CDR1 as MGHDK and CDR2 as SYGVNS. The CDR3 DNA reads as TGTGCCAGCAGTGAAGGAGGGGGCAATTCACCCCTCCACTTT. This sequence encodes CASSEGGGNSPLHF.

This chain connects TRBV27 to TRBJ1-6; maybe TRBD1 (6 bases). V dropped 0 bases and J dropped 0 bases, with 12 bases sitting between them. The CDR3 extends over 18 amino acids. Germline V CDR1 and CDR2: MNHEY, SMNVEV (reference sequence). In DNA form, the CDR3 reads TGTGCCAGCAGTTTATCCCCCACAGGGAACTCCTATAATTCACCCCTCCACTTT. Its translation is CASSLSPTGNSYNSPLHF.

V gene TRBV2 combines with J gene TRBJ2-7; no clear D. The CDR3 sequence is 12 residues long. Trimming shortened V by 4 bases and J by 5 bases, and 9 bases separated the two germline ends. Germline V gene lookup returns CDR1 SNHLY and CDR2 FYNNEI. CDR3 loop: CASSGARNEQYF. DNA of the CDR3: TGTGCCAGCAGTGGTGCGAGGAACGAGCAGTACTTC.

The rearrangement uses TRBV11-3 and TRBJ2-7; no reliable D call. Germline V gene sequence: CDR1 SGHNT, CDR2 YENEEA. V was shortened by 1 base and J by 0 bases, with 4 bases between the two germline ends. CDR3 length: 13 amino acids. CDR3 in amino acids: CASSLAVSYEQYF. In DNA form, the CDR3 reads TGTGCCAGCAGCTTAGCGGTCTCCTACGAGCAGTACTTC.

This chain joins TRBV7-8 and TRBJ1-4; D unclear. The CDR3 length is 14 residues. Trimming stripped 3 bases from V and 8 bases from J, with 13 bases between. Germline CDR1 SGHVS, CDR2 FQNEAQ. This CDR3 reads CASSFYGFQEKLFF. The CDR3 DNA sequence: TGTGCCAGCAGCTTTTACGGTTTTCAAGAAAAACTGTTTTTT. The entire variable domain, with the rest obtained from reference TRBV7-8 and TRBJ1-4, is as follows: GAGVSQSPRYKVAKRGQDVALRCDPISGHVSLFWYQQALGQGPEFLTYFQNEAQLDKSGLPSDRFFAERPEGSVSTLKIQRTQQEDSAVYLCASSFYGFQEKLFFGSGTQLSVL.

This chain links TRBV6-5 with TRBJ2-1, with TRBD2 matching 10 bases. The CDR3 contains 15 residues. CDR1 MNHEY and CDR2 SVGAGI come from the germline V gene. V lost 5 bases, J lost 2 bases, and 3 bases stayed unmatched. CDR3 bases: TGTGCCAGCAGTCAGAGCGGGGGGGCCTACAATGAGCAGTTCTTC. Translated: CASSQSGGAYNEQFF.

This clone was detected once. The rearrangement joins TRBV5-4 to TRBJ1-1; D unresolved. The CDR3 totals 16 residues. The V end was cut by 0 bases, the J end by 3 bases, with 15 bases between. Germline assignment: CDR1 SGHNT and CDR2 YYREEE (reference sequence). The DNA for the CDR3 is TGTGCCAGCAGCTTGGCCGCGAGGGTAACGGACACTGAAGCTTTCTTT. Translated: CASSLAARVTDTEAFF.

This clone appeared once. This sequence joins TRBV6-2 or TRBV6-3 and TRBJ1-2; TRBD1 aligns across 8 bases. CDR1 MNHEY and CDR2 SVGEGT come from the germline V gene. The CDR3 loop spans 14 amino acids. Trimming took 6 bases from V and 8 from J; bases not matched to a gene: 11. The CDR3 bases are TGTGCCAGCAGCCAGGGACAGGCCTCGGGAGGCTACACCTTC. It specifies CASSQGQASGGYTF.

The sample holds one count of this clone. The chain employs TRBV28 and TRBJ2-2; 7 bases agree with TRBD2. V shed 7 bases and J 9 bases; nucleotides not matched to a gene: 11. The CDR3 sequence is 14 residues long. Germline V gene lookup returns CDR1 MDHEN and CDR2 SYDVKM. CDR3 loop: CASTSSGVGRELFF. The DNA for the CDR3 is TGTGCCAGCACCTCGAGCGGGGTGGGCCGGGAGCTGTTTTTT.

The chain uses TRBV28 and TRBJ1-5, with D maybe TRBD1 (6 bases). The germline V gene has CDR1 MDHEN and CDR2 SYDVKM. Trimming stripped 8 bases from V and 7 bases from J, with 18 bases between. The CDR3 contains 14 residues. CDR3 DNA sequence: TGTGCCAGCGTTAAAGGGGGAATCGACCAGCCCCAGCATTTT. It specifies CASVKGGIDQPQHF.

The chain links TRBV5-1 to TRBJ1-2, with D perhaps TRBD1 (6 bases). CDR3 size: 14 residues. CDR1 and CDR2 (germline): SGHRS, YFSETQ. V was pared by 0 bases and J by 8 bases, with 14 bases between. The chain's CDR3 is CASSLDDGGLGYTF. The CDR3 DNA is TGCGCCAGCAGCTTGGACGACGGGGGGCTAGGCTACACCTTC.

This clone was recorded only once. This chain connects TRBV5-4 to TRBJ2-1; 9 bases align to TRBD1. The CDR3 contains 12 residues. With 5 bases clipped from V and 8 bases from J, the junction kept 2 bases outside the gene matches. In germline, CDR1 is SGHNT, CDR2 YYREEE (reference sequence). CDR3 sequence (DNA): TGTGCCAGCAGTCGGACAGGGGATGAGCAGTTCTTC. Amino acids: CASSRTGDEQFF.

The chain joins TRBV6-2 or TRBV6-3 to TRBJ2-3; TRBD2 agrees at 11 bases. This CDR3 spans 19 amino acids. The junction had 16 bases not matched to a gene; V was cut back by 6 bases and J by 2 bases. CDR1 MNHEY and CDR2 SVGEGT come from the germline V gene. CDR3: CASSQEPKTSGIYTDTQYF. CDR3 in DNA: TGTGCCAGCAGCCAAGAGCCCAAGACTAGCGGGATATACACAGATACGCAGTATTTT.

The rearrangement joins TRBV5-4 to TRBJ2-5; 10 nucleotides agree with TRBD2. This CDR3 comprises 18 residues. V trimming: 2 bases; J trimming: 1 base; junction bases outside the gene matches: 11. Germline V lookup: CDR1 SGHNT, CDR2 YYREEE (reference sequence). The CDR3 DNA reads as TGTGCCAGCAGCTTCGACGTAGCGGGGGGCGGGGTCCAAGAGACCCAGTACTTC. This translates into CASSFDVAGGGVQETQYF.

J is TRBJ1-1 and V is TRBV7-9; possibly TRBD1 for D (6 bases). Trimming left V 5 bases short and J 1 base short, with 14 bases between. CDR3 length: 15 amino acids. Germline V gene lookup returns CDR1 SEHNR and CDR2 FQNEAQ (reference sequence). The CDR3 here is CASSQTGRKNTEAFF. The CDR3 DNA reads TGTGCCAGCAGCCAGACAGGCAGGAAGAACACTGAAGCTTTCTTT.

This clone is a singleton in its sample. V is TRBV13 and J is TRBJ1-3, with no clear D. The CDR3 spans 13 residues. The V end lost 3 bases, the J end lost 1 base, and 4 bases lay between the germline ends. Germline CDR1 reads PRHDT; CDR2 reads FYEKMQ (reference sequence). The CDR3 region has the DNA TGTGCCAGCAGCTTCGGGTCTGGAAACACCATATATTTT. This encodes CASSFGSGNTIYF.

J is TRBJ2-1 and V is TRBV25-1, with 9 bases matching TRBD1. V shed 1 base and J 5 bases; nucleotides not matched to a gene: 6. The germline V gene has CDR1 MGHDK and CDR2 SYGVNS. The CDR3 totals 16 residues. Here the CDR3 DNA reads TGTGCCAGCAGTGAATCCGGGACAGGGACCGACAATGAGCAGTTCTTC. This codes for CASSESGTGTDNEQFF.

This chain connects TRBV20-1 to TRBJ1-1; D is undetermined. V shed 3 bases and J shed 1 base, with 9 bases lying between them. Germline assignment: CDR1 DFQATT and CDR2 SNEGSKA (reference sequence). The CDR3 runs to 13 residues. Here the CDR3 DNA reads TGCAGTGCTAGTGAGGCAGGGAACACTGAAGCTTTCTTT. Protein product: CSASEAGNTEAFF.

This clone was detected once. The V gene is TRBV19, the J gene TRBJ1-5; D remains unclear. This CDR3 has 15 residues. The V gene lost 7 bases and the J gene lost 0 bases, with 13 bases spanning the gap. Germline assignment: CDR1 LNHDA and CDR2 SQIVND (reference sequence). CDR3 bases: TGTGCCAGTATATCGGGTGCATATAGCAATCAGCCCCAGCATTTT. Amino acids: CASISGAYSNQPQHF.

J is TRBJ1-2 and V is TRBV4-1; D not resolved. CDR1 MGHRA and CDR2 YSYEKL come from the germline V gene. V was pared by 0 bases and J by 5 bases, with 13 bases between. This CDR3 has 15 residues. CDR3 in amino acids: CASSQDHLGPYGYTF. DNA of the CDR3: TGCGCCAGCAGCCAAGATCACCTCGGTCCTTATGGCTACACCTTC.

Regarding this clone: One end of the junction does not line up with germline, which may come from a read error. The genes are TRBV29-1 and TRBJ2-2, with no clear D. This CDR3 region has 13 residues. Germline V gene data show CDR1 as SQVTM and CDR2 as ANQGSEA. The chain's CDR3 is CSGEAKNTGELFF. The CDR3 DNA follows: TGCAGCGGTGAAGCCAAGAACACCGGGGAGCTGTTTTTT.

V gene TRBV27 combines with J gene TRBJ2-7; no firm D call. V lost 8 bases, J lost 3 bases, and 5 bases lay in between. The CDR3 is 10 residues long. CDR1 and CDR2 (germline): MNHEY, SMNVEV (reference sequence). Here the CDR3 reads CASGHYEQYF. The CDR3 nucleotides read TGTGCCAGCGGGCACTACGAGCAGTACTTC.

The chain joins TRBV3-1 (or the pseudogene TRBV3-2) to TRBJ2-3; 10 bases agree with TRBD2. The CDR3 has 17 amino acids. The germline V gene has CDR1 LGHDT and CDR2 YNNKEL (reference sequence). V lost 2 bases to trimming and J lost 1 base; unmatched junction nucleotides: 6. The CDR3 protein is CASSQLIAGGRTDTQYF. The CDR3 DNA reads as TGTGCCAGCAGCCAATTAATAGCGGGGGGCCGCACAGATACGCAGTATTTT.

This CDR3 reads CASSIGWLGAPDGEKLFF. CDR3 nucleotides: TGTGCCAGTAGTATAGGCTGGTTGGGGGCTCCAGACGGTGAAAAACTGTTTTTT. V is TRBV19 and J is TRBJ1-4; D perhaps matches TRBD1 (6 bases). The V end was cut by 1 base, the J end by 7 bases, with 22 bases between. This CDR3 contains 18 residues. Germline V gene sequence: CDR1 LNHDA, CDR2 SQIVND (reference sequence).

CDR3 sequence (DNA): TGTGCCAGTAGACCCGGGACAGGGAACGCTAACTATGGCTACACCTTC. Protein: CASRPGTGNANYGYTF. This rearrangement joins TRBV19 to TRBJ1-2; 9 nucleotides match TRBD1. CDR3 size: 16 residues. V trimming: 6 bases; J trimming: 0 bases; junction bases outside the gene matches: 8. Germline V gives CDR1 LNHDA, CDR2 SQIVND (reference sequence).

The chain has TRBV19 and TRBJ2-1; TRBD1 might be the D (5 bases). This CDR3 region has 16 residues. From germline, CDR1 is LNHDA and CDR2 SQIVND (reference sequence). The V end lost 3 bases, the J end lost 6 bases, and 18 bases lay between the germline ends. The CDR3, as DNA: TGTGCCAGTAGTATTGCCCGCCAGGGTAAGCTCAATGAGCAGTTCTTC. Translated, it gives CASSIARQGKLNEQFF.

The rearrangement joins TRBV5-1 to TRBJ2-2, with a weak D call TRBD2 (6 bases). CDR1 SGHRS and CDR2 YFSETQ come from the germline V gene. V lost 0 bases, J lost 6 bases, and 9 bases lay in between. The CDR3 consists of 14 residues. CDR3 bases: TGCGCCAGCAGCTTGGACCTAGCGCCCGGGGAGCTGTTTTTT. Translating gives CASSLDLAPGELFF.

The rearrangement joins TRBV10-2 to TRBJ2-1, with 15 bases that match TRBD2. Germline V gene sequence: CDR1 WSHSY, CDR2 SAAADI. CDR3 length equals 17 residues. V was pared by 10 bases and J by 6 bases, with 13 bases of the junction left unmatched. The CDR3 loop is CATMGLAGGGGGNEQFF. CDR3 DNA sequence: TGCGCCACCATGGGACTAGCGGGGGGAGGAGGGGGCAATGAGCAGTTCTTC.

In its sample, this clone was seen a few times. The rearrangement uses TRBV11-2 and TRBJ1-1, with D uncertain. The CDR3 totals 13 residues. CDR1 is SGHAT and CDR2 is FQNNGV in the germline V gene. V shed 1 base and J shed 0 bases, with 3 bases lying between them. DNA for the CDR3: TGTGCCAGCAGCTTAGGGCTGAACACTGAAGCTTTCTTT. It translates to CASSLGLNTEAFF.

This chain links TRBV4-1 with TRBJ2-7, with 8 bases matching TRBD2. The junction had 3 bases not matched to a gene; V was cut back by 2 bases and J by 0 bases. Looked up from germline, CDR1 is MGHRA and CDR2 is YSYEKL. This CDR3 region has 15 residues. The DNA for the CDR3 is TGCGCCAGCAGCCAAAGCGGGGGCAGCTCCTACGAGCAGTACTTC. Its translation: CASSQSGGSSYEQYF.

This chain connects TRBV29-1 to TRBJ1-2; no definite D call. Germline CDR1 SQVTM, CDR2 ANQGSEA. The ends were cut back, 4 bases at V and 5 bases at J, with 11 bases in the middle. The length of the CDR3 is 12 residues. The CDR3: CSVVLQIYGYTF. CDR3 coding DNA: TGCAGCGTTGTCTTACAAATATATGGCTACACCTTC.

The rearrangement uses TRBV11-2 and TRBJ1-4, with TRBD1 matching over 7 bases. The CDR3 length is 15 residues. V lost 4 bases and J lost 4; bases outside the gene matches: 6. Germline CDR1 is SGHAT and CDR2 is FQNNGV. CDR3 amino acids: CASSSGQLYNEKLFF. In DNA, the CDR3 is TGTGCCAGCAGCTCGGGACAGCTCTATAATGAAAAACTGTTTTTT.